This passage covers 27 T cell receptor beta chains from one sample sequenced in a study of T cells in pancreatic ductal adenocarcinoma. This table comes from immunoSEQ multiplex PCR, and its TCRdb copy is limited to in-frame clones, with some not included. The sample lists around 94,000 clones, about 95% seen once, with 2.5% to 3.5% in the top ten. The selected patients with pancreatic ductal adenocarcinoma had surgery but no neoadjuvant therapy. The source material was PBMCs. These receptor sequences come from a human donor with pancreatic ductal adenocarcinoma.

V usage is TRBV30 and J usage is TRBJ1-1; 7 positions agree with TRBD1. Germline-derived CDR1 and CDR2 are GTSNPN and SVGIG (reference sequence). The ends lost 1 base at V and 5 bases at J; junction bases unmatched: 4. The CDR3 is 13 amino acids. CDR3 sequence: CAWSETGDTEAFF. CDR3 nucleotides: TGTGCCTGGAGTGAAACAGGGGATACTGAAGCTTTCTTT.

The V and J genes are TRBV29-1 and TRBJ2-3, with a tentative D call TRBD2 (6 bases). Trimming removed 7 bases from V and 7 bases from J, with 12 bases in between. Looked up from germline, CDR1 is SQVTM and CDR2 is ANQGSEA. The CDR3 spans 11 residues. The CDR3 DNA follows: TGCAGCGGGGGGGATGGGTATACGCAGTATTTT. Protein: CSGGDGYTQYF.

V usage is TRBV5-4 and J usage is TRBJ2-7; 11 nucleotides match TRBD2. J was trimmed by 4 bases and V by 0 bases; bases with no gene match: 6. The CDR3 totals 16 residues. CDR1 and CDR2 from the germline V gene are SGHNT and YYREEE (reference sequence). The CDR3 coding sequence is TGTGCCAGCAGCTTGGACGGGACTAGCGGAGCTTACGAGCAGTACTTC. Translated: CASSLDGTSGAYEQYF.

This clone was counted a few times. This chain links TRBV5-1 with TRBJ1-1; no definite D call. Trimming stripped 5 bases from V and 1 base from J, with 6 bases between. CDR1 and CDR2 (germline): SGHRS, YFSETQ. This CDR3 has 12 residues. The CDR3: CASSGSNTEAFF. CDR3 DNA: TGCGCCAGCAGTGGCTCGAACACTGAAGCTTTCTTT.

This clone was seen once. The chain combines TRBV7-9 with TRBJ2-1, with TRBD2 matching over 9 bases. Trimming removed 4 bases from V and 0 bases from J; junction bases left unmatched: 4. CDR1 is SEHNR, CDR2 FQNEAQ, per germline (reference sequence). This CDR3 spans 16 amino acids. The CDR3 reads CASSSISGSSYNEQFF. The CDR3 DNA follows: TGTGCCAGCAGCTCAATTAGCGGGAGCTCCTACAATGAGCAGTTCTTC. Together with reference TRBV7-9 and TRBJ2-1, the CDR3 gives the full variable domain: DTGVSQNPRHKITKRGQNVTFRCDPISEHNRLYWYRQTLGQGPEFLTYFQNEAQLEKSRLLSDRFSAERPKGSFSTLEIQRTEQGDSAMYLCASSSISGSSYNEQFFGPGTRLTVL.

This clone is a singleton in its sample. The chain recombines TRBV30 with TRBJ2-3, with TRBD2 as a possible D gene (5 bases). V was pared by 0 bases and J by 5 bases, with 15 bases between. CDR3 length equals 15 residues. Germline lookup yields CDR1 GTSNPN and CDR2 SVGIG (reference sequence). The CDR3 DNA is TGTGCCTGGAGTGTTGAACCGGGGAAGGTAGATACGCAGTATTTT. Translating gives CAWSVEPGKVDTQYF.

The V and J genes are TRBV10-3 and TRBJ2-1, with 10 bases aligning to TRBD1. The V and J ends lost 8 bases and 0 bases, in that order; junction bases with no gene match: 1. The CDR3 extends over 14 amino acids. Germline V CDR1 and CDR2: ENHRY, SYGVKD. The CDR3 region is CAIGTGVSYNEQFF. In nucleotides, the CDR3 is TGTGCCATCGGGACAGGGGTCTCCTACAATGAGCAGTTCTTC.

The V call is TRBV6-1, the J call TRBJ2-7; possible D gene TRBD2, 6 bases. This CDR3 has 14 residues. V shed 6 bases and J shed 5 bases, with 17 bases lying between them. Germline CDR1 MNHNS, CDR2 SASEGT. The CDR3 spells CASRLGGGINEQYF. CDR3 in DNA: TGTGCCAGCAGGCTAGGTGGCGGGATCAACGAGCAGTACTTC.

J is TRBJ2-3 and V is TRBV7-9; TRBD2 is a possible D gene (6 bases). This CDR3 spans 15 amino acids. V was trimmed by 5 bases and J by 5 bases, leaving 17 bases between them. Germline values: CDR1 SEHNR, CDR2 FQNEAQ (reference sequence). Here the CDR3 DNA reads TGTGCCAGCAGCCCTCCGACGCGGGATCAAGATACGCAGTATTTT. It yields the protein CASSPPTRDQDTQYF.

The chain joins TRBV5-1 to TRBJ2-2; 9 bases fit TRBD1. Trimming took 4 bases from V and 2 from J; bases not matched to a gene: 6. There are 16 residues in the CDR3. Germline V lookup: CDR1 SGHRS, CDR2 YFSETQ. As DNA, the CDR3 is TGCGCCAGCAGCAGGACAGGGGACCCTAACACCGGGGAGCTGTTTTTT. Translating it yields CASSRTGDPNTGELFF.

V usage is TRBV28 and J usage is TRBJ2-3; 7 bases map to TRBD2. Per germline, CDR1 MDHEN and CDR2 SYDVKM. V lost 3 bases, J lost 3 bases, and 9 bases stayed unmatched. The CDR3 runs 16 residues. The CDR3 here is CASSFLAGAGTDTQYF. In nucleotides, the CDR3 is TGTGCCAGCAGTTTTCTCGCGGGAGCTGGGACAGATACGCAGTATTTT.

This clone was detected only a few times. The rearrangement links TRBV27 to TRBJ2-7, with 7 bases aligning to TRBD1. The CDR3 totals 14 residues. Germline V gene lookup returns CDR1 MNHEY and CDR2 SMNVEV (reference sequence). The ends lost 6 bases at V and 6 bases at J; junction bases unmatched: 11. The CDR3 DNA follows: TGTGCCAGCAGCCCGAGAGACAGGGTCGGCGAGCAGTACTTC. Its translation is CASSPRDRVGEQYF.

The rearrangement joins TRBV7-2 to TRBJ1-4, with TRBD1 matching 7 bases. Trimming removed 1 base from V and 4 bases from J; junction bases left unmatched: 3. The CDR3 runs 15 residues. CDR1 is SGHTA, CDR2 FQGNSA, per germline. The CDR3 region has the DNA TGTGCCAGCAGCTTAGGGGGACAGTTTAATGAAAAACTGTTTTTT. As protein: CASSLGGQFNEKLFF.

The J gene is TRBJ1-2, the V gene TRBV14; 10 bases match TRBD1. V dropped 4 bases and J dropped 7; count of bases not matched to a gene: 6. In germline, CDR1 is SGHDN, CDR2 FVKESK. The CDR3 consists of 14 residues. In nucleotides, the CDR3 is TGTGCCAGCAGCCTTTTCCGGGACAGGGGTGGCTACACCTTC. Translation gives CASSLFRDRGGYTF.

The rearrangement uses TRBV6-6 and TRBJ2-7; 7 bases agree with TRBD2. Trimming at V came to 8 bases and at J to 0 bases, leaving 10 bases not matched to a gene. Germline loops: CDR1 MNHNY, CDR2 SVGAGI (reference sequence). This CDR3 comprises 15 residues. The CDR3 sequence is CASSRREGSSYEQYF. The CDR3 region has the DNA TGTGCCAGCTCACGAAGGGAGGGGAGCTCCTACGAGCAGTACTTC.

The chain joins TRBV5-1 to TRBJ2-1, with D tentatively TRBD2 (7 bases). Between the trimmed V and J ends, which lost 3 bases and 7 bases, there was a span of 20 bases. This CDR3 has 16 amino acids. Germline lookup yields CDR1 SGHRS and CDR2 YFSETQ. CDR3 loop: CASSSEGEGERNEQFF. CDR3 DNA sequence: TGCGCCAGCAGCTCCGAGGGGGAGGGCGAACGTAATGAGCAGTTCTTC. The full variable domain, completed using reference TRBV5-1 and TRBJ2-1, is KAGVTQTPRYLIKTRGQQVTLSCSPISGHRSVSWYQQTPGQGLQFLFEYFSETQRNKGNFPGRFSGRQFSNSRSEMNVSTLELGDSALYLCASSSEGEGERNEQFFGPGTRLTVL.

This clone showed up just once. This chain links TRBV28 with TRBJ2-7; 8 bases map to TRBD2. The CDR3 runs 15 residues. In germline, CDR1 is MDHEN, CDR2 SYDVKM. Trimming at V came to 5 bases and at J to 4 bases, leaving 10 bases not matched to a gene. The CDR3 DNA follows: TGTGCCAGCAGTCCCCCCGGGAGGGAGGGATACGAGCAGTACTTC. It is translated as CASSPPGREGYEQYF.

J is TRBJ2-3 and V is TRBV4-3, with D hard to call. The CDR3 loop spans 16 amino acids. Trimming took 2 bases from V and 2 from J, leaving 14 bases between them. In germline, CDR1 is LGHNA, CDR2 YSLEER. The CDR3 is CASSQTPHVATDTQYF. CDR3 nucleotides: TGCGCCAGCAGCCAAACCCCTCACGTAGCCACAGATACGCAGTATTTT.

The rearrangement links TRBV11-2 to TRBJ2-5; 8 bases line up with TRBD2. The germline CDR1 and CDR2 sequences are SGHAT and FQNNGV. Trimming at V came to 4 bases and at J to 2 bases, leaving 6 bases not matched to a gene. The CDR3 runs to 15 residues. CDR3 sequence: CASSSSGSLQETQYF. The CDR3 nucleotides read TGTGCCAGCAGCTCGAGCGGGAGCCTGCAAGAGACCCAGTACTTC.

The genes are TRBV6-5 and TRBJ2-2, with no clear D. The CDR3 has 11 residues. The germline V and J ends were trimmed by 6 bases and 7 bases, with 6 bases remaining between them. Germline lookup yields CDR1 MNHEY and CDR2 SVGAGI. The CDR3 DNA follows: TGTGCCAGCAGAACCAGCGGGGAGCTGTTTTTT. Protein: CASRTSGELFF.

This chain connects TRBV6-1 to TRBJ2-7, with 7 bases identical to TRBD1. V shed 3 bases, J shed 3 bases, and the junction held 20 bases outside the gene matches. The CDR3 is 19 amino acids. Germline lookup yields CDR1 MNHNS and CDR2 SASEGT. CDR3 nucleotide sequence: TGTGCCAGCAGTGATATGACAGGGCGGTTTTTCGTTAGGCTCTACGAGCAGTACTTC. Translating it yields CASSDMTGRFFVRLYEQYF.

The chain is built from TRBV5-1 and TRBJ2-7; 7 bases are shared with TRBD2. Germline-derived CDR1 and CDR2 are SGHRS and YFSETQ. V shed 3 bases, J shed 0 bases, and the junction held 3 bases outside the gene matches. This CDR3 comprises 14 residues. The CDR3 bases are TGCGCCAGCAGCTCTAGCGGAGTCTCCTACGAGCAGTACTTC. This gives the protein CASSSSGVSYEQYF.

V and J are TRBV2 and TRBJ1-1, with unresolved D. Germline CDR1 SNHLY, CDR2 FYNNEI. This CDR3 comprises 12 residues. V was shortened by 7 bases and J by 5 bases, with 11 bases between the two germline ends. The DNA for the CDR3 is TGTGCCAGCATGATGGGCACTACTGAAGCTTTCTTT. It translates to CASMMGTTEAFF.

This chain joins TRBV23-1 and TRBJ1-4, with D possibly matching TRBD1 (6 bases). TRBV23-1 is classed as an ORF, of uncertain function. V lost 4 bases and J 4 bases, leaving 7 bases between the germline ends. This CDR3 spans 13 amino acids. The CDR3 DNA reads TGCGCCAGCAGTCCCAGGGGTAATGAAAAACTGTTTTTT. It specifies CASSPRGNEKLFF.

The chain recombines TRBV4-1 with TRBJ2-5; TRBD1 aligns across 11 bases. This CDR3 is 19 amino acids long. With V trimmed by 1 base and J by 4 bases, 14 bases remained unmatched. The germline V gene encodes CDR1 MGHRA and CDR2 YSYEKL. This chain's CDR3 is CASSQGGLGTGGYGETQYF. The CDR3, as DNA: TGCGCCAGCAGCCAAGGGGGGTTAGGGACAGGGGGGTATGGAGAGACCCAGTACTTC.

This chain's CDR3 is CASSVGTRDTGELFF. The CDR3 DNA reads TGTGCCAGCAGCGTAGGAACTAGGGATACCGGGGAGCTGTTTTTT. The gene calls are TRBV9 and TRBJ2-2; D might be TRBD2 (5 bases). Germline CDR1 SGDLS, CDR2 YYNGEE. Trimming shortened V by 0 bases and J by 5 bases, and 11 bases separated the two germline ends. The CDR3 runs to 15 residues.

This chain uses TRBV6-6 with TRBJ2-6; D unclear. The CDR3 has 16 amino acids. CDR1 is MNHNY and CDR2 is SVGAGI in the germline V gene (reference sequence). V was pared by 4 bases and J by 0 bases, with 10 bases between. The DNA of the CDR3 is TGTGCCAGCAGTTTCGACACGAGCTCTGGGGCCAACGTCCTGACTTTC. It codes for CASSFDTSSGANVLTF.